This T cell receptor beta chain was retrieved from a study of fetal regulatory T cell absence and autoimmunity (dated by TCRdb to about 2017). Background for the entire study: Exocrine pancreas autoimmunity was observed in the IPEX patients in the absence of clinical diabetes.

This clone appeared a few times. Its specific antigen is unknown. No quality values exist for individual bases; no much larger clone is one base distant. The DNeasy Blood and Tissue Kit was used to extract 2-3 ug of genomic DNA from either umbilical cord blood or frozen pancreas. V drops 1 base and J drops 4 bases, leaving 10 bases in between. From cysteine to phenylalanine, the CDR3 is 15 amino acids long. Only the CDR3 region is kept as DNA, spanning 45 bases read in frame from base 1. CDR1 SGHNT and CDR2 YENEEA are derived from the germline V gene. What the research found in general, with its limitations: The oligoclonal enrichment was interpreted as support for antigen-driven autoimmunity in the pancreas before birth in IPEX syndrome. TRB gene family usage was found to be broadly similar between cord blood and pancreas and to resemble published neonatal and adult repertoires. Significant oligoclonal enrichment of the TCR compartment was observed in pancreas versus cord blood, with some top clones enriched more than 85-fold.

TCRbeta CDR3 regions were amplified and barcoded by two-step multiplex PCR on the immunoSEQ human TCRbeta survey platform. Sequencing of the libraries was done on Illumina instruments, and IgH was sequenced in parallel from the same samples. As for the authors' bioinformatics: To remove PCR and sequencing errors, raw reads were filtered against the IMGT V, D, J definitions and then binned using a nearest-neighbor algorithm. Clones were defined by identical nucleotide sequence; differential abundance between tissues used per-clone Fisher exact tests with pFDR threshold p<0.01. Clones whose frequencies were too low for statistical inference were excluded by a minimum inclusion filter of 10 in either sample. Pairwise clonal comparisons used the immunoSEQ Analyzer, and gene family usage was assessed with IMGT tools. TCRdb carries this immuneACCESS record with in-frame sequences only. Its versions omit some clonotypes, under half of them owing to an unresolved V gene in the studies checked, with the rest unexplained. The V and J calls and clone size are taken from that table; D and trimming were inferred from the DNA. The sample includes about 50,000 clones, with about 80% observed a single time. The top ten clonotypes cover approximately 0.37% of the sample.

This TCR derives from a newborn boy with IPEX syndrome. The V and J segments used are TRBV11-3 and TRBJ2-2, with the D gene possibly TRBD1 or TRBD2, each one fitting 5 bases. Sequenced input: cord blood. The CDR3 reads CASSLGGTFTGELFF. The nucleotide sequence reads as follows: TGTGCCAGCAGCTTAGGAGGGACCTTCACCGGGGAGCTGTTTTTT.